A selection of T cell receptor beta chains follows, all from one sample in a study of T cell responses to AZD1222 COVID-19 vaccine. The table came from immunoSEQ multiplex PCR; TCRdb's copy has only in-frame clones and leaves some out. There are more than 70,000 clones in the sample; over 75% occur only once, and about 3% lies in the top ten. The material sequenced was peripheral blood, taken 28 days after the second AZD1222 dose. These receptors all stem from an adult who received the AZD1222 COVID-19 vaccine. Each CDR3 is given with its conserved first and last residue. Each record gives: D gene, CDR3 length, clone size, V gene, J gene, CDR3 DNA, CDR3 protein. The D gene is left open where the match is weak. Where a row states a size, it is once, few, many or the class of an expanded clone; other rows omit it.

D: NA
length: 19
size: once
V: TRBV4-1
J: TRBJ1-6
DNA: TGCGCCAGCAGCCGAGAGACAAGGCCAGCGAGCTCCTATAATTCACCCCTCCACTTT
CDR3: CASSRETRPASSYNSPLHF

D: TRBD1
length: 14
size: NA
V: TRBV10-3
J: TRBJ1-2
DNA: TGTGCCATCAGCGGCGGGCAGGGGGTCGGTGGCTACACCTTC
CDR3: CAISGGQGVGGYTF

D: NA
length: 14
size: NA
V: TRBV11-3
J: TRBJ2-3
DNA: TGTGCCAGCAGCTTAAGCGTCTACCCAGATACGCAGTATTTT
CDR3: CASSLSVYPDTQYF

D: NA
length: 13
size: NA
V: TRBV6-1
J: TRBJ2-3
DNA: TGTGCCAGCAGTGAATCACAAACGGACACGCAGTATTTT
CDR3: CASSESQTDTQYF

D: NA
length: 12
size: NA
V: TRBV29-1
J: TRBJ1-2
DNA: TGCAGCGTTGTTGGGGGAGATTATGGCTACACCTTC
CDR3: CSVVGGDYGYTF

D: NA
length: 13
size: NA
V: TRBV12-3/TRBV12-4
J: TRBJ2-3
DNA: TGTGCCAGCAGGCCGGGAGCCGCTGGCACGCAGTATTTT
CDR3: CASRPGAAGTQYF

D: TRBD2
length: 15
size: NA
V: TRBV7-8
J: TRBJ2-5
DNA: TGTGCCAGCAGCCCTACGCGGGGGGGCGGGGAGACCCAGTACTTC
CDR3: CASSPTRGGGETQYF

D: NA
length: 12
size: NA
V: TRBV7-8
J: TRBJ2-3
DNA: TGTGCCAGCAGCCGAGGGGCAGATACGCAGTATTTT
CDR3: CASSRGADTQYF

D: TRBD1
length: 15
size: NA
V: TRBV2
J: TRBJ1-2
DNA: TGTGCCAGCAGTGAATGGGGACAGGATAACTATGGCTACACCTTC
CDR3: CASSEWGQDNYGYTF

D: TRBD1
length: 13
size: NA
V: TRBV12-3/TRBV12-4
J: TRBJ1-2
DNA: TGTGCCAGCAGTCCGGACAGGCAGGGAGGCTACACCTTC
CDR3: CASSPDRQGGYTF

D: NA
length: 14
size: NA
V: TRBV10-3
J: TRBJ1-4
DNA: TGTGCCATCAGTGAGTCGTCACTTAATGAAAAACTGTTTTTT
CDR3: CAISESSLNEKLFF

D: NA
length: 14
size: once
V: TRBV10-3
J: TRBJ2-7
DNA: TGTGCCATCAGCTCGGAGGTAGGGTCCTACGAGCAGTACTTC
CDR3: CAISSEVGSYEQYF

D: NA
length: 16
size: NA
V: TRBV5-8
J: TRBJ1-1
DNA: TGTGCCAGCAGCTTGGCTCGCTGGGGGCAGCAGATTGAAGCTTTCTTT
CDR3: CASSLARWGQQIEAFF

D: NA
length: 14
size: NA
V: TRBV6-5
J: TRBJ2-7
DNA: TGTGCCAGCAGAGCTCGCAATGGGGGGCCCGAGCAGTACTTC
CDR3: CASRARNGGPEQYF

D: TRBD2
length: 12
size: NA
V: TRBV30
J: TRBJ2-2
DNA: TGTGCCTCAGCGGGACACACCGGGGAGCTGTTTTTT
CDR3: CASAGHTGELFF

D: NA
length: 13
size: NA
V: TRBV7-3
J: TRBJ2-1
DNA: TGTGCCAGCAGCGAGGGATCTAGCGATGAGCAGTTCTTC
CDR3: CASSEGSSDEQFF

D: TRBD2
length: 13
size: NA
V: TRBV6-5
J: TRBJ2-3
DNA: TGTGCCAGCCTACTAGCGGGAGCAGATACGCAGTATTTT
CDR3: CASLLAGADTQYF

D: NA
length: 14
size: NA
V: TRBV3-1/TRBV3-2
J: TRBJ2-1
DNA: TGTGCCAGCAGCCATGGGACGACGAATCGGGAGCAGTTCTTC
CDR3: CASSHGTTNREQFF

D: TRBD1
length: 16
size: NA
V: TRBV4-1
J: TRBJ2-7
DNA: TGCGCCAGCAGCCAAGAAGGGAGACAGGGGGCTCACGAGCAGTACTTC
CDR3: CASSQEGRQGAHEQYF

D: TRBD2
length: 15
size: NA
V: TRBV25-1
J: TRBJ2-5
DNA: TGTGCCAGCACCACCAGCGGGGGTTCCCAAGAGACCCAGTACTTC
CDR3: CASTTSGGSQETQYF

D: NA
length: 15
size: NA
V: TRBV5-1
J: TRBJ1-5
DNA: TGCGCCAGCAGGATCGGTACGGGGATCGATCAGCCCCAGCATTTT
CDR3: CASRIGTGIDQPQHF